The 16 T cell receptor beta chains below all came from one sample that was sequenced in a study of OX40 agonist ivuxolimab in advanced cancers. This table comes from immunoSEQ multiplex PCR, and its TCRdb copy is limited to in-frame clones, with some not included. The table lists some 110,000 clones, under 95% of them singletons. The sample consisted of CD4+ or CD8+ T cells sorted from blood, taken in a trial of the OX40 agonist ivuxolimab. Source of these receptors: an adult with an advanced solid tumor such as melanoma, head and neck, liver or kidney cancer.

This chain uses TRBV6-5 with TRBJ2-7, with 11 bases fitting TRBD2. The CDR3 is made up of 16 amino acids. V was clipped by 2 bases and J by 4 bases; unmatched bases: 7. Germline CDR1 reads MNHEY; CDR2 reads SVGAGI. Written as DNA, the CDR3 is TGTGCCAGCAGTTACCCAACTAGCGGGAGTTCTTACGAGCAGTACTTC. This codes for CASSYPTSGSSYEQYF.

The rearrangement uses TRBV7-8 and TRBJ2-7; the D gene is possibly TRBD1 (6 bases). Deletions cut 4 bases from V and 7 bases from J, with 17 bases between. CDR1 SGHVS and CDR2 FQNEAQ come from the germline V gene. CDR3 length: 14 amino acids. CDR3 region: CASSSTGSFGEQYF. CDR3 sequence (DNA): TGTGCCAGCAGCTCCACAGGGTCGTTTGGAGAGCAGTACTTC.

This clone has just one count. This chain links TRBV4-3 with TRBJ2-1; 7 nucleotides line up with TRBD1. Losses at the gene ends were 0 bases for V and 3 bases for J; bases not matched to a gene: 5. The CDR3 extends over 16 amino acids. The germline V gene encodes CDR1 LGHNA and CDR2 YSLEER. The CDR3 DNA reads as TGCGCCAGCAGCCAAGACGACAGGGTAGGCTACAATGAGCAGTTCTTC. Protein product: CASSQDDRVGYNEQFF.

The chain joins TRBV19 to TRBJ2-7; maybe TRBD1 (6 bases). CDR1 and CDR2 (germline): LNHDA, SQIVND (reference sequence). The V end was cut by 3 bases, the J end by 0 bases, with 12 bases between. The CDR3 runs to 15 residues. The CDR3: CASSIQGIYSYEQYF. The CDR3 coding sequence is TGTGCCAGTAGTATTCAGGGGATCTACTCCTACGAGCAGTACTTC.

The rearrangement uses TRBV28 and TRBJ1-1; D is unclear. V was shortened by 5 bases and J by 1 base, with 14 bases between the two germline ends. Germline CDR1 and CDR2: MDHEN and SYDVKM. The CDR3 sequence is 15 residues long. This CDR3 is CASSLTRLGNTEAFF. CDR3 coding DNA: TGTGCCAGCAGTCTGACCCGCCTCGGGAACACTGAAGCTTTCTTT.

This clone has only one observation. The CDR3 spells CASSISTQGAPTDTQYF. CDR3 DNA sequence: TGTGCCAGTAGTATAAGCACACAGGGGGCCCCCACAGATACGCAGTATTTT. V is TRBV19 and J is TRBJ2-3, with TRBD1 identical over 9 bases. With V trimmed by 2 bases and J by 2 bases, 8 bases remained unmatched. This CDR3 is 17 amino acids long. Germline lookup yields CDR1 LNHDA and CDR2 SQIVND (reference sequence).

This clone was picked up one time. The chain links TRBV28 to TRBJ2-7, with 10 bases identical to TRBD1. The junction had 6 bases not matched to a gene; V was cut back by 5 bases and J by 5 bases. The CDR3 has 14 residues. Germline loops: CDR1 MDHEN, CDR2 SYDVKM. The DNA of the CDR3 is TGTGCCAGCAGTCCGGGGACAGGGGTCCACGAGCAGTACTTC. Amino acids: CASSPGTGVHEQYF.

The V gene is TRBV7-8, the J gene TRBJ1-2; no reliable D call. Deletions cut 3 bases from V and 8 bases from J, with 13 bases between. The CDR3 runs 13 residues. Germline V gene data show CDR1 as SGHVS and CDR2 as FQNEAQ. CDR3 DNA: TGTGCCAGCAGCTTCTCGAACGAGCGGGGCTACACCTTC. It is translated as CASSFSNERGYTF.

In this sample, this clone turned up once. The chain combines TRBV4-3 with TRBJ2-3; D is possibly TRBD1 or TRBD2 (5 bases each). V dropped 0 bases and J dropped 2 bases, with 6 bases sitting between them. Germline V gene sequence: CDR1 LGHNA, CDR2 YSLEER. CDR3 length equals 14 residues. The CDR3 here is CASSQDGATDTQYF. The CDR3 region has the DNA TGCGCCAGCAGCCAAGACGGGGCCACAGATACGCAGTATTTT.

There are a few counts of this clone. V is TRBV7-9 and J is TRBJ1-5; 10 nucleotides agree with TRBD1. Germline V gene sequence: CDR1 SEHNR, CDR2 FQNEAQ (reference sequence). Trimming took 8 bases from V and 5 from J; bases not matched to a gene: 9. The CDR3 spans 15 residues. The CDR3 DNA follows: TGTGCCAGCGCGGAGACAGGGGGCTTTGATCAGCCCCAGCATTTT. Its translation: CASAETGGFDQPQHF.

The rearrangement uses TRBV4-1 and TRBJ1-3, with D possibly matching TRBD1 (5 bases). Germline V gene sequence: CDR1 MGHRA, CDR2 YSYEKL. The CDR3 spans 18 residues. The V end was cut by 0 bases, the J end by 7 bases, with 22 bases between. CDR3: CASSQETALGQGLNTIYF. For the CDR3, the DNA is TGCGCCAGCAGCCAAGAAACTGCCTTGGGCCAGGGACTTAACACCATATATTTT.

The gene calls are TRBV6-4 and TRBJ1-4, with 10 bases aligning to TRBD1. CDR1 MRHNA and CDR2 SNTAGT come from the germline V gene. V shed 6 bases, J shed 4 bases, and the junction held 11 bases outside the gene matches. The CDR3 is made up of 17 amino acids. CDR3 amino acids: CASRRRRTGGLNEKLFF. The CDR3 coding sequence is TGTGCCAGCAGACGCCGAAGGACAGGGGGGCTTAATGAAAAACTGTTTTTT.

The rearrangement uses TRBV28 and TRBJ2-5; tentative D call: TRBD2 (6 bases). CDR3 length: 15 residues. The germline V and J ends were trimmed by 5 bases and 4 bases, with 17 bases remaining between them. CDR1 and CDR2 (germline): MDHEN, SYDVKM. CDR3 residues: CASSIYARERETQYF. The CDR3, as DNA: TGTGCCAGCAGTATTTATGCCCGGGAGAGAGAGACCCAGTACTTC. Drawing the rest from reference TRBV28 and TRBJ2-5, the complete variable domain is DVKVTQSSRYLVKRTGEKVFLECVQDMDHENMFWYRQDPGLGLRLIYFSYDVKMKEKGDIPEGYSVSREKKERFSLILESASTNQTSMYLCASSIYARERETQYFGPGTRLLVL.

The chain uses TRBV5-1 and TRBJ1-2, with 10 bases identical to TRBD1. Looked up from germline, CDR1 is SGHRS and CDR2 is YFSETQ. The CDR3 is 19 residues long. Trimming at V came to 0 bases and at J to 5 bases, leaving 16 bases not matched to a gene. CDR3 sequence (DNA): TGCGCCAGCAGCTTGGATCCGGGACAGGGGCTAACCTCCTCTTATGGCTACACCTTC. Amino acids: CASSLDPGQGLTSSYGYTF.

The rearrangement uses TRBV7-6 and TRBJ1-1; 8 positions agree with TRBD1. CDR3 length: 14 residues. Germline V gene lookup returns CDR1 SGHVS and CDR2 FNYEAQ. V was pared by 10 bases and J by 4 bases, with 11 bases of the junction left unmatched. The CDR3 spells CATRRTGGGTEAFF. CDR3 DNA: TGTGCCACCCGTAGAACAGGGGGGGGCACTGAAGCTTTCTTT.

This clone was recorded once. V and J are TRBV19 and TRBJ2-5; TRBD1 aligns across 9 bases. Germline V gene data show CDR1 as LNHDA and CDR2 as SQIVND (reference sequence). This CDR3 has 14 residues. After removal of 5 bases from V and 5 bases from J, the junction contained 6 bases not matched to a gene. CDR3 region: CASSSRQGEETQYF. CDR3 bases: TGTGCCAGTAGTTCCAGACAGGGGGAGGAGACCCAGTACTTC.